Each of the 20 T cell receptor beta chains below was sequenced from the same sample in a study of CD8 T cells in Susac syndrome. The RNA, 0.5 to 1 ug, was put through reverse transcription using random hexamers. TCRdb analysed the immunoSEQ multiplex PCR reads with MiXCR anew, one entry per CDR3 protein. The repertoire includes over 350,000 distinct CDR3 sequences, around 85% of them detected once, and around 0.12% sits in the top ten. Source material: CD8+ T cells from PBMCs. All receptors derive from a human donor with multiple sclerosis.

The CDR3 bases are TGCGCCAGCAGTGAATCCATCGGGGAGGGGCAGCCCCAGCATTTT. Translated: CASSESIGEGQPQHF. The V and J genes are TRBV10-2 and TRBJ1-5; possibly TRBD1 for D (5 bases). Between the trimmed V and J ends, which lost 3 bases and 7 bases, there was a span of 16 bases. Germline CDR1 and CDR2: WSHSY and SAAADI. The CDR3 is made up of 15 amino acids.

This chain uses TRBV5-1 with TRBJ2-2, with TRBD2 matching 7 bases. Looked up from germline, CDR1 is SGHRS and CDR2 is YFSETQ. CDR3 length equals 12 residues. V shed 7 bases and J 5 bases; nucleotides not matched to a gene: 2. CDR3 bases: TGCGCCAGCCGGGGGGAAACCGGGGAGCTGTTTTTT. Amino acids: CASRGETGELFF.

In nucleotides, the CDR3 is TGCAGTGCGACGGACAGTACTAATTCACCCCTCCACTTT. Translated: CSATDSTNSPLHF. The chain uses TRBV20-1 and TRBJ1-6, with D perhaps TRBD1 (6 bases). Trimming left V 6 bases short and J 6 bases short, with 12 bases between. The germline V gene has CDR1 DFQATT and CDR2 SNEGSKA (reference sequence). The CDR3 covers 13 residues.

The chain carries TRBV5-1 and TRBJ2-7; D tentatively reads TRBD1 or TRBD2 (6 bases each). The V and J ends lost 0 bases and 5 bases respectively, with 12 bases between them. CDR1 and CDR2 (germline): SGHRS, YFSETQ. The CDR3 is 14 residues long. The CDR3 reads CASSLEGGEDEQYF. The CDR3 DNA is TGCGCCAGCAGCTTGGAGGGGGGTGAGGACGAGCAGTACTTC.

This clonotype has only one observation. The J gene is TRBJ1-2, the V gene TRBV11-2; D is unresolved. Germline CDR1 and CDR2: SGHAT and FQNNGV. There are 14 residues in the CDR3. Trimming left V 5 bases short and J 4 bases short, with 14 bases between. CDR3 amino acids: CASSPGSGLYGYTF. CDR3 DNA: TGTGCCAGCAGCCCTGGATCCGGGCTCTATGGCTACACCTTC.

V usage is TRBV6-1 and J usage is TRBJ1-1; 10 bases align to TRBD1. The CDR3 totals 18 residues. V lost 3 bases to trimming and J lost 4 bases; unmatched junction nucleotides: 14. Germline lookup yields CDR1 MNHNS and CDR2 SASEGT. The CDR3 here is CASSDLPGQGYLGTEAFF. DNA for the CDR3: TGTGCCAGCAGTGACTTACCGGGACAGGGGTATCTAGGCACTGAAGCTTTCTTT.

The chain carries TRBV5-1 and TRBJ2-3, with TRBD2 matching 7 bases. The length of the CDR3 is 14 residues. V was pared by 6 bases and J by 1 base, with 5 bases of the junction left unmatched. Germline V CDR1 and CDR2: SGHRS, YFSETQ. DNA of the CDR3: TGCGCCAGCAATTTTCGGGGGGGCACAGATACGCAGTATTTT. Translation: CASNFRGGTDTQYF.

The chain joins TRBV14 to TRBJ2-7; no reliable D call. Germline CDR1 is SGHDN and CDR2 is FVKESK. The CDR3 consists of 12 residues. Trimming left V 0 bases short and J 6 bases short, with 6 bases between. The CDR3, as DNA: TGTGCCAGCAGCCAAGAATCGCCCGAGCAGTACTTC. Its translation: CASSQESPEQYF.

The V call is TRBV9, the J call TRBJ1-2; no reliable D call. The ends were cut back, 4 bases at V and 5 bases at J, with 12 bases in the middle. The CDR3 runs to 13 residues. Germline CDR1 reads SGDLS; CDR2 reads YYNGEE. CDR3 bases: TGTGCCAGCAGCCACAGAGAAGTTTATGGCTACACCTTC. The encoded protein is CASSHREVYGYTF.

The V gene is TRBV4-1, the J gene TRBJ1-2; possible D gene TRBD1, 5 bases. V shed 0 bases and J shed 6 bases, with 14 bases lying between them. This CDR3 has 15 amino acids. The germline V gene has CDR1 MGHRA and CDR2 YSYEKL. DNA for the CDR3: TGCGCCAGCAGCCAAGAGGGCAGGGAGAGTGATGGCTACACCTTC. Its translation is CASSQEGRESDGYTF.

V gene TRBV7-6 combines with J gene TRBJ1-2; D gene ambiguous. Germline V gene data show CDR1 as SGHVS and CDR2 as FNYEAQ. Trimming took off 5 bases at V and 4 bases at J, with 14 bases between the two ends. The CDR3 is made up of 14 amino acids. For the CDR3, the DNA is TGTGCCAGCAGCCCAACCGGGCAGTTCTATGGCTACACCTTC. Encoded protein: CASSPTGQFYGYTF.

This clonotype was detected only once. The rearrangement links TRBV5-3 to TRBJ1-1; 10 nucleotides agree with TRBD1. TRBV5-3 has ORF status, its function being uncertain. The junction had 10 bases not matched to a gene; V was cut back by 10 bases and J by 1 base. The CDR3 is 15 residues long. Written as DNA, the CDR3 is TGTGCCCAAGAGGGGACAGGGGCTCCGAACACTGAAGCTTTCTTT. Protein: CAQEGTGAPNTEAFF.

The sample holds a few counts of this clonotype. The J gene is TRBJ2-7, the V gene TRBV29-1; 7 bases match TRBD1. The CDR3 covers 11 residues. Germline V gene data show CDR1 as SQVTM and CDR2 as ANQGSEA. Trimming removed 6 bases from V and 2 bases from J; junction bases left unmatched: 1. CDR3 region: CSVGQTYEQYF. The CDR3 DNA reads as TGCAGCGTGGGACAGACCTACGAGCAGTACTTC.

V is TRBV20-1 and J is TRBJ2-1; unclear D gene. CDR3 length: 13 residues. V was clipped by 3 bases and J by 0 bases, with 6 bases between them. Germline V gene sequence: CDR1 DFQATT, CDR2 SNEGSKA (reference sequence). The CDR3 is CSASPTSYNEQFF. In nucleotides, the CDR3 is TGCAGTGCTAGCCCTACCTCCTACAATGAGCAGTTCTTC.

V and J are TRBV6-5 and TRBJ2-2, with D unresolved. Germline V gives CDR1 MNHEY, CDR2 SVGAGI. Trimming removed 2 bases at V and 3 bases at J, with 10 bases between. The length of the CDR3 is 15 residues. The CDR3 is CASSYNKLYTGELFF. The CDR3 DNA reads TGTGCCAGCAGTTACAACAAACTGTACACCGGGGAGCTGTTTTTT.

This clonotype was recorded a few times. The chain couples TRBV19 to TRBJ2-7; D unresolved. The CDR3 is 13 amino acids. V lost 2 bases and J 6 bases, leaving 11 bases between the germline ends. Per the germline V gene, CDR1 is LNHDA and CDR2 is SQIVND (reference sequence). CDR3 sequence (DNA): TGTGCCAGTAGTATATCCGACACCCGCGAGCAGTACTTC. Translated, it gives CASSISDTREQYF. Combining the CDR3 with reference TRBV19 and TRBJ2-7 gives the whole variable domain DGGITQSPKYLFRKEGQNVTLSCEQNLNHDAMYWYRQDPGQGLRLIYYSQIVNDFQKGDIAEGYSVSREKKESFPLTVTSAQKNPTAFYLCASSISDTREQYFGPGTRLTVT.

This chain joins TRBV5-1 and TRBJ2-2; 8 nucleotides line up with TRBD1. The CDR3 is 16 residues long. Germline CDR1 is SGHRS and CDR2 is YFSETQ. V lost 1 base and J lost 4; bases outside the gene matches: 6. DNA of the CDR3: TGCGCCAGCAGCTTGTTAGACAGGGGTATCACCGGGGAGCTGTTTTTT. Its translation: CASSLLDRGITGELFF.

This clonotype was observed a few times. The chain carries TRBV5-6 and TRBJ2-1; D not certain. This CDR3 is 14 amino acids long. Germline CDR1 reads SGHDT; CDR2 reads YYEEEE. Trimming stripped 1 base from V and 9 bases from J, with 14 bases between. The CDR3 DNA sequence: TGTGCCAGCAGCTTGAAGACCACCTACGGTGAGCAGTTCTTC. It codes for CASSLKTTYGEQFF.

Here the CDR3 DNA reads TGTGCCAGCAAACAGGCGTGGGGGACTAGCGAAACTACAGATACGCAGTATTTT. It specifies CASKQAWGTSETTDTQYF. The rearrangement uses TRBV6-2 or TRBV6-3 and TRBJ2-3; TRBD2 aligns across 10 bases. CDR3 length: 18 residues. Losses at the gene ends were 7 bases for V and 3 bases for J; bases not matched to a gene: 16. Germline CDR1 reads MNHEY; CDR2 reads SVGEGT.

The chain has TRBV29-1 and TRBJ1-1; D is perhaps TRBD1 (6 bases). Germline V gene sequence: CDR1 SQVTM, CDR2 ANQGSEA. V lost 4 bases and J 0 bases, leaving 12 bases between the germline ends. The CDR3 has 14 amino acids. The CDR3 nucleotides are TGCAGCGTTGGAAGACAGGACGTGAACACTGAAGCTTTCTTT. This sequence encodes CSVGRQDVNTEAFF.